This is a list of T cell receptor beta chains from one sample in a study of cytomegalovirus exposure and HLA in healthy donors. The table came from immunoSEQ multiplex PCR; TCRdb's copy has only in-frame clones and leaves some out. The table has around 190,000 clones, 65% to 75% seen once; the top ten hold under 5%. Sequenced: PBMCs. The origin of the receptors is a man aged 25 to 40 in good health and CMV-seropositive. Both conserved end residues are part of each CDR3. The D gene is left open where the match is weak. Rows may omit the clone size; those that give it use once, few, many or a size class.

V	J	size	D	CDR3	DNA
TRBV23-1	TRBJ1-3	-	-	CASSHQPRTEDAGNTIYF	TGCGCCAGCAGTCACCAACCGCGGACTGAAGACGCTGGAAACACCATATATTTT
TRBV13	TRBJ2-7	-	TRBD2	CASSLGGLAIAVEQYF	TGTGCCAGCAGCTTAGGGGGACTAGCGATTGCGGTCGAGCAGTACTTC
TRBV6-6	TRBJ2-3	-	-	CASSPRVDTQYF	TGTGCCAGCAGCCCACGCGTGGATACGCAGTATTTT
TRBV5-1	TRBJ1-5	-	-	CASSFGPNQPQHF	TGCGCCAGCAGCTTTGGGCCGAATCAGCCCCAGCATTTT
TRBV5-6	TRBJ2-5	-	TRBD2	CASSEGLAGETQYF	TGTGCCAGCAGCGAGGGACTAGCCGGTGAGACCCAGTACTTC
TRBV7-2	TRBJ1-5	-	-	CASSLWEEQPQHF	TGTGCCAGCAGCTTATGGGAGGAGCAGCCCCAGCATTTT
TRBV7-6	TRBJ2-7	-	-	CASSSQQGTYEQYF	TGTGCCAGCAGCTCTCAACAGGGAACCTACGAGCAGTACTTC
TRBV6-6	TRBJ1-3	-	-	CASRDSPSGNTIYF	TGTGCCAGCAGGGACAGTCCCTCTGGAAACACCATATATTTT
TRBV11-3	TRBJ2-1	once	-	CASSLMMANEQFF	TGTGCCAGCAGCTTAATGATGGCCAATGAGCAGTTCTTC
TRBV5-1	TRBJ1-1	few	-	CASAGSHLSNTEAFF	TGCGCCAGCGCAGGGTCCCACCTCTCGAACACTGAAGCTTTCTTT
TRBV5-1	TRBJ2-1	-	TRBD1	CASSSGTGMGNEQFF	TGCGCCAGCAGCTCCGGGACAGGAATGGGAAATGAGCAGTTCTTC
TRBV15	TRBJ2-5	-	-	CATSRVVGTSLSPPETQYF	TGTGCCACCAGCAGAGTTGTCGGGACTTCACTTAGTCCCCCAGAGACCCAGTACTTC
TRBV6-5	TRBJ1-1	-	-	CASSYWREAEAFF	TGTGCCAGCAGTTACTGGAGGGAAGCTGAAGCTTTCTTT
TRBV5-8	TRBJ2-2	-	-	CASSHRVSNTGELFF	TGTGCCAGCAGCCACAGGGTATCGAACACCGGGGAGCTGTTTTTT
TRBV11-2	TRBJ2-1	-	-	CASSSSYHEQFF	TGTGCCAGCAGCTCGAGTTATCATGAGCAGTTCTTC
TRBV7-3	TRBJ2-3	few	TRBD1	CASSLLDRGLGTQYF	TGTGCCAGCAGCTTATTAGACAGGGGGCTTGGTACGCAGTATTTT
TRBV10-3	TRBJ1-5	-	-	CAISESELSNQPQHF	TGTGCCATCAGTGAGTCGGAGCTTAGCAATCAGCCCCAGCATTTT
TRBV25-1	TRBJ1-2	-	-	CASSEWLGPYYTF	TGTGCCAGCAGTGAATGGCTAGGCCCCTACTACACCTTC
TRBV15	TRBJ1-4	-	TRBD1	CATSRDPPDRLGEKLFF	TGTGCCACCAGCAGAGATCCCCCGGACAGGCTTGGTGAAAAACTGTTTTTT
TRBV6-5	TRBJ2-7	few	-	CATSYSSGLFYEQYF	TGTGCCACCTCCTATTCTAGTGGCCTTTTCTACGAGCAGTACTTC
TRBV7-3	TRBJ2-1	-	TRBD2	CASSLGLAGSEQFF	TGTGCCAGCAGCTTAGGACTAGCGGGGTCGGAGCAGTTCTTC
TRBV5-5	TRBJ2-1	few	-	CASSLVSSHNEQFF	TGTGCCAGCAGCTTGGTTTCCAGTCACAATGAGCAGTTCTTC
TRBV4-1	TRBJ1-4	few	TRBD1	CASATGGEKLFF	TGCGCCAGCGCGACAGGGGGCGAAAAACTGTTTTTT
TRBV19	TRBJ2-3	-	TRBD2	CATLAGTDTQYF	TGTGCCACCCTAGCGGGCACAGATACGCAGTATTTT
TRBV6-5	TRBJ2-1	-	-	CASSRDFSSYNEQFF	TGTGCCAGCAGCCGGGACTTTAGCTCCTACAATGAGCAGTTCTTC
TRBV7-8	TRBJ1-1	-	-	CASSSRVRGHTEAFF	TGTGCCAGCAGTTCACGGGTCAGGGGACACACTGAAGCTTTCTTT
TRBV11-3	TRBJ2-7	-	TRBD2	CASSLTSGDSYEQYF	TGTGCCAGCAGCCTGACTAGCGGGGACTCCTACGAGCAGTACTTC
TRBV19	TRBJ1-1	-	TRBD1	CASIAPGQGTEAFF	TGTGCCAGTATCGCCCCGGGACAGGGGACTGAAGCTTTCTTT
TRBV28	TRBJ2-1	-	TRBD2	CASSLGGGSYNEQFF	TGTGCCAGCAGTTTAGGCGGGGGGTCCTACAATGAGCAGTTCTTC
TRBV29-1	TRBJ2-7	-	TRBD2	CSVNPSGKGEQYF	TGCAGCGTGAATCCCAGCGGGAAGGGCGAGCAGTACTTC
TRBV27	TRBJ2-1	-	TRBD2	CASSFFPVGGRGEQFF	TGTGCCAGCAGTTTTTTCCCCGTGGGCGGGAGGGGTGAGCAGTTCTTC
TRBV13	TRBJ2-7	few	TRBD1	CASSLADRTSYEQYF	TGTGCCAGCAGCTTAGCGGACAGGACGTCCTACGAGCAGTACTTC
TRBV19	TRBJ2-7	-	TRBD1	CASRPGQGPYEQYF	TGTGCCAGTAGGCCGGGACAGGGACCCTACGAGCAGTACTTC
TRBV10-2	TRBJ2-3	-	TRBD2	CASINGGFTDTQYF	TGCGCCAGCATCAACGGGGGGTTCACAGATACGCAGTATTTT
TRBV14	TRBJ2-1	-	-	CASSQGAGRLYNEQFF	TGTGCCAGCAGCCAAGGGGCAGGCCGCCTCTACAATGAGCAGTTCTTC
TRBV6-1	TRBJ2-2	-	-	CASRATNTGELFF	TGTGCCAGCAGAGCAACGAACACCGGGGAGCTGTTTTTT
TRBV15	TRBJ2-3	few	TRBD2	CATSRLAGGVADTQYF	TGTGCCACCAGTCGACTAGCGGGAGGAGTGGCAGATACGCAGTATTTT
TRBV6-1	TRBJ2-7	-	TRBD2	CASRGGGAGGHEQYF	TGTGCCAGCAGAGGCGGGGGGGCGGGGGGCCACGAGCAGTACTTC
TRBV7-2	TRBJ1-3	-	TRBD1	CASSLGQGMVGNTIYF	TGTGCCAGCAGCTTAGGACAGGGCATGGTTGGAAACACCATATATTTT
TRBV9	TRBJ2-7	-	-	CASSADRATYEQYF	TGTGCCAGCAGCGCGGACAGAGCCACTTACGAGCAGTACTTC
TRBV9	TRBJ2-1	-	TRBD2	CASSVDGSGTIGYNEQFF	TGTGCCAGCAGCGTAGATGGTAGCGGGACAATCGGCTACAATGAGCAGTTCTTC
TRBV7-3	TRBJ2-7	once	-	CASSPTGNSYEQYF	TGTGCCAGCAGCCCTACAGGTAACTCCTACGAGCAGTACTTC
TRBV7-3	TRBJ2-2	-	TRBD2	CASSLVFLAGGTGELFF	TGTGCCAGCAGCTTAGTGTTCCTAGCGGGTGGCACCGGGGAGCTGTTTTTT
TRBV28	TRBJ2-3	few	TRBD1	CASRGTGLDTQYF	TGTGCCAGCAGGGGGACAGGGTTAGATACGCAGTATTTT
TRBV5-1	TRBJ2-3	few	TRBD2	CASSSHPGTSGGSTDTQYF	TGCGCCAGCAGCTCCCACCCCGGGACTAGCGGGGGAAGCACAGATACGCAGTATTTT